A selection of T cell receptor beta chains follows, all from one sample in a study of sequential checkpoint blockade in melanoma. Sequenced by immunoSEQ multiplex PCR; TCRdb stores in-frame clones only, minus some. This repertoire shows around 18,000 clones, around 68% found once; its top ten account for about 20%. Source: CD8+ T cells sorted from blood (inferred from file names), taken from a patient given nivolumab and ipilimumab in sequence. These receptors all come from a human donor with melanoma. The CDR3 runs from the conserved cysteine through the conserved F or W. Fields, in order: clone size, V gene, CDR3 protein. The size entry is marked missing in some rows and otherwise reads once, few, many or a size class.

NA | TRBV4-1 | CASSGSVSYNEQFF
NA | TRBV5-4 | CASSQDRAGNGYTF
NA | TRBV28 | CASRPPGDSREQYF
NA | TRBV21-1 | CASSNTSPGPGQTTYEQYF
once | TRBV10-3 | CAISETSRGQGIRYTF
few | TRBV28 | CASSLLSLGGYEQYF
few | TRBV4-3 | CASSLLQGNTEAFF
NA | TRBV7-9 | CASSSGHEQFF
NA | TRBV7-9 | CASSPISGVSYNEQFF
NA | TRBV7-6 | CASSIGTAPSTEAFF
NA | TRBV4-2 | CASSQDPGQGYHEQYF
NA | TRBV7-2 | CASSPGGTGRNSPLHF
NA | TRBV7-6 | CASSLAGPTGGYGYTF
NA | TRBV4-3 | CASSQDPGRFYEQYF
NA | TRBV4-2 | CASSPDRGYTEAFF
NA | TRBV9 | CASGYGGDQPQHF
NA | TRBV4-3 | CASSPSGTTRYEQYF
NA | TRBV28 | CASSFESLAGYAGELFF
NA | TRBV4-1 | CASSQRTGHDEQFF
once | TRBV29-1 | CSVVGQGDEQYF
NA | TRBV6-1 | CASREVRGEAFF
NA | TRBV12-5 | CASGQGAGSYNEQFF
NA | TRBV27 | CASSSLQGPRYEQYF
few | TRBV6-5 | CASSYSGYDGYTF
NA | TRBV7-3 | CASSPVGGGMNTEAFF
hyperexpanded | TRBV2 | CASMRDSLAYEQYF
NA | TRBV5-8 | CASSLGLGTDTQYF
few | TRBV4-2 | CASSLRWGTGPREQYF
few | TRBV6-5 | CASSVRDRENTEAFF
once | TRBV4-1 | CASSPDRGFYEQYF
NA | TRBV11-2 | CATRPIGTLYEQYF
NA | TRBV4-3 | CASSQERSTGWETQYF
once | TRBV6-5 | CASSYSGGSGYTF
few | TRBV5-8 | CASSVRASGGVGETQYF
NA | TRBV9 | CASSAEGGRAYEQYF
NA | TRBV19 | CASSIRQGNEKLFF
NA | TRBV10-2 | CASSDLLAGRTDTQYF
NA | TRBV2 | CASSDPGTSGGNYYNEQFF
NA | TRBV11-2 | CASSFGTAETQYF
once | TRBV6-5 | CASSGGQNLYNEQFF
NA | TRBV28 | CASGDRGRDYGYTF
NA | TRBV29-1 | CSVCLGDRIIEQYF
NA | TRBV18 | CASSPPTSGGYNEQFF
once | TRBV27 | CASSLRGVFTDTQYF
NA | TRBV19 | CASSWQGDSYEQYF
NA | TRBV9 | CASSKTSGGYTDTQYF
NA | TRBV5-1 | CASSFEGAEQYF
NA | TRBV19 | CASSIGLAPSYNEQFF
NA | TRBV28 | CASSLWGEVNQPQHF
NA | TRBV28 | CASSLYRASNQPQHF
few | TRBV6-5 | CASMELVAETGELFF